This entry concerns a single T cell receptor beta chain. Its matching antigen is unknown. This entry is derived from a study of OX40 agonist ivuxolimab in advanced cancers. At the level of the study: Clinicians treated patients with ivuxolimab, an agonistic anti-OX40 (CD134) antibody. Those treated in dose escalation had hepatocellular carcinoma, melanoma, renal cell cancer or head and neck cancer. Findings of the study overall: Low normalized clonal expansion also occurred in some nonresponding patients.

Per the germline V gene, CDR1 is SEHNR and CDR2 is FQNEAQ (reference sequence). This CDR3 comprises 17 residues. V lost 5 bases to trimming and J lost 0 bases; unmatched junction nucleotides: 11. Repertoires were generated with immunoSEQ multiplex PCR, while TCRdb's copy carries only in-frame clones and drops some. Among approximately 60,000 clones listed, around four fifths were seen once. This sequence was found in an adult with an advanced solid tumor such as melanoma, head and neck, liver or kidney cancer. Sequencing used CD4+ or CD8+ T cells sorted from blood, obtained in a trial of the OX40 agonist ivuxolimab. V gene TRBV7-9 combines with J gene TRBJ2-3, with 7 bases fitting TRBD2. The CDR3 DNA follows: TGTGCCAGCAGCGCAGGGTGGGAGGGCCTTAGCACAGATACGCAGTATTTT. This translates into CASSAGWEGLSTDTQYF. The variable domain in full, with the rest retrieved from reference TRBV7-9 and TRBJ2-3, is DTGVSQNPRHKITKRGQNVTFRCDPISEHNRLYWYRQTLGQGPEFLTYFQNEAQLEKSRLLSDRFSAERPKGSFSTLEIQRTEQGDSAMYLCASSAGWEGLSTDTQYFGPGTRLTVL.